Presented here are 32 T cell receptor beta chains from one specimen sequenced in a study of beta chain features in type 1 diabetes (dated by TCRdb to between 2017 and 2018). What the authors observed across the whole study: In all four CD4+ subsets, TCRB CDR3 length was moderately but significantly shorter in type 1 diabetes patients.

The library was generated by the immunoSEQ multiplex PCR assay. The High Capacity cDNA Reverse Transcription Kit was used to reverse transcribe all of the isolated RNA, meaning that expressed TCRB transcripts were what got sequenced. Held by TCRdb, this immuneACCESS table contains in-frame sequences only and omits some clones. Under half of the omission traces to an unresolved V gene where checked; the cause of the rest is unknown. The sample data list some 350,000 clones, and roughly a tenth of these were observed just once. The top ten hold 0.6% of the sample. No cognate antigen is known for these TCRs. What was sequenced was central memory CD4+ T cells from blood. Every receptor here comes from a man aged 25 to 45 with type 1 diabetes.

V usage is TRBV30 and J usage is TRBJ2-7; 9 nucleotides agree with TRBD1. V was clipped by 1 base and J by 6 bases; unmatched bases: 7. CDR1 and CDR2 from the germline V gene are GTSNPN and SVGIG (reference sequence). The CDR3 has 14 residues. The CDR3 bases are TGTGCCTGGAGTGGACCGGGACAGGGTGGCGAGCAGTACTTC. It codes for CAWSGPGQGGEQYF.

The chain links TRBV6-6 to TRBJ2-7; TRBD1 matches 12 bases. The CDR3 runs 15 residues. The germline CDR1 and CDR2 sequences are MNHNY and SVGAGI (reference sequence). With V trimmed by 7 bases and J by 2 bases, 6 bases remained unmatched. CDR3 in DNA: TGTGCCAGCAAGGGGGGACAGGGGGCGACCTACGAGCAGTACTTC. Translation gives CASKGGQGATYEQYF.

There are a few counts of this clone. This chain joins TRBV7-2 and TRBJ2-3, with 8 nucleotides matching TRBD1. The germline V gene has CDR1 SGHTA and CDR2 FQGNSA. CDR3 length: 14 residues. The trim removed 8 bases at V and 0 bases at J, leaving 4 bases unmatched. CDR3: CASGQGLSTDTQYF. The CDR3 DNA reads TGTGCCAGCGGACAGGGCCTCAGCACAGATACGCAGTATTTT.

This clone showed up just a few times. The V and J genes are TRBV7-9 and TRBJ2-5, with D unclear. The CDR3 has 14 amino acids. V dropped 5 bases and J dropped 2 bases, with 12 bases sitting between them. CDR1 and CDR2 from the germline V gene are SEHNR and FQNEAQ (reference sequence). The CDR3 nucleotides are TGTGCCAGCAGCCGGCTCGTAGGACAAGAGACCCAGTACTTC. This gives the protein CASSRLVGQETQYF.

The rearrangement uses TRBV4-2 and TRBJ1-5, with D possibly being TRBD1 (5 bases). The CDR3 loop spans 16 amino acids. The germline gives CDR1 LGHNA, CDR2 YNFKEQ. The V gene lost 0 bases and the J gene lost 3 bases, with 12 bases spanning the gap. CDR3 in DNA: TGTGCCAGCAGCCAAGATCAGGTGGGGGTCAATCAGCCCCAGCATTTT. Translated, it gives CASSQDQVGVNQPQHF.

This chain connects TRBV5-6 to TRBJ1-2; 7 nucleotides match TRBD1. CDR3 length: 13 amino acids. The junction had 7 bases not matched to a gene; V was cut back by 5 bases and J by 6 bases. The V gene's germline CDR1 is SGHDT and CDR2 YYEEEE. The CDR3 spells CASREGALDGYTF. Here the CDR3 DNA reads TGTGCCAGCAGAGAGGGGGCATTGGATGGCTACACCTTC. Full variable domain (outside the CDR3, taken from reference TRBV5-6 and TRBJ1-2): DAGVTQSPTHLIKTRGQQVTLRCSPKSGHDTVSWYQQALGQGPQFIFQYYEEEERQRGNFPDRFSGHQFPNYSSELNVNALLLGDSALYLCASREGALDGYTFGSGTRLTVV.

The sample holds many counts of this clone. V is TRBV5-1 and J is TRBJ2-1; D might be TRBD2 (7 bases). The CDR3 covers 16 residues. The germline V gene has CDR1 SGHRS and CDR2 YFSETQ. V was trimmed by 3 bases and J by 5 bases, leaving 18 bases between them. CDR3 amino acids: CASSSIEGEGDNEQFF. The CDR3 DNA sequence: TGCGCCAGCAGCTCCATTGAAGGGGAGGGGGACAATGAGCAGTTCTTC.

There are many counts of this clone. The chain links TRBV27 to TRBJ2-5; D not resolved. Trimming removed 3 bases at V and 1 base at J, with 9 bases between. Germline V gene lookup returns CDR1 MNHEY and CDR2 SMNVEV (reference sequence). There are 14 residues in the CDR3. CDR3 coding DNA: TGTGCCAGCAGTTTGGGAAGGTTCCAAGAGACCCAGTACTTC. This gives the protein CASSLGRFQETQYF.

There are many counts of this clone. The chain joins TRBV14 to TRBJ2-1; the D is unclear. V dropped 4 bases and J dropped 3 bases, with 16 bases sitting between them. The CDR3 is made up of 16 amino acids. Looked up from germline, CDR1 is SGHDN and CDR2 is FVKESK. The CDR3, as DNA: TGTGCCAGCAGCCCCCAAGGGCGCGGATACTACAATGAGCAGTTCTTC. This translates into CASSPQGRGYYNEQFF.

CDR3 nucleotides: TGTGCCATCAGTGAGTCCAGGACGGGAGAGACCCAGTACTTC. It yields the protein CAISESRTGETQYF. This chain connects TRBV10-3 to TRBJ2-5; D uncertain. Trimming stripped 0 bases from V and 4 bases from J, with 9 bases between. Germline loops: CDR1 ENHRY, CDR2 SYGVKD. The CDR3 extends over 14 amino acids.

J is TRBJ1-5 and V is TRBV6-5; D unclear. CDR3 size: 13 residues. Trimming shortened V by 2 bases and J by 10 bases, and 12 bases separated the two germline ends. Germline lookup yields CDR1 MNHEY and CDR2 SVGAGI. This CDR3 reads CASSYLSGEPQHF. The CDR3 DNA follows: TGTGCCAGCAGTTACCTGTCCGGAGAACCCCAGCATTTT.

Details on this clone: The junction departs from the called germline gene at one end, perhaps through a read error. The rearrangement uses TRBV5-6 and TRBJ2-7; D is unresolved. This CDR3 spans 13 amino acids. Germline V gene lookup returns CDR1 SGHDT and CDR2 YYEEEE. This CDR3 reads CASSLSGSNEQYF. Written as DNA, the CDR3 is TGTGCCAGCAGCTTGTCCGGCTCCAACGAGCAGTACTTC.

This chain joins TRBV6-1 and TRBJ2-7, with 7 bases matching TRBD2. The CDR3 loop spans 12 amino acids. Unmatched junction bases numbered 6, after V lost 0 bases and J lost 13 bases. Germline V CDR1 and CDR2: MNHNS, SASEGT. The CDR3 reads CASSEARTREYF. The CDR3 nucleotides read TGTGCCAGCAGTGAAGCACGGACTAGAGAATACTTC.

The chain recombines TRBV4-1 with TRBJ2-5; no firm D call. This CDR3 has 13 residues. Trimming removed 0 bases from V and 4 bases from J, with 6 bases in between. Germline V gene lookup returns CDR1 MGHRA and CDR2 YSYEKL. In DNA form, the CDR3 reads TGCGCCAGCAGCCAAGATCCAGTAGAGACCCAGTACTTC. Protein: CASSQDPVETQYF.

V and J are TRBV19 and TRBJ1-5, with 8 bases identical to TRBD1. This CDR3 has 15 amino acids. With 5 bases clipped from V and 2 bases from J, the junction kept 5 bases outside the gene matches. CDR1 is LNHDA, CDR2 SQIVND, per germline (reference sequence). In nucleotides, the CDR3 is TGTGCCAGTAGTGCCCAGGGACAGGGCAATCAGCCCCAGCATTTT. Translating it yields CASSAQGQGNQPQHF.

The chain has TRBV9 and TRBJ1-2; D perhaps matches TRBD1 (5 bases). CDR3 length equals 15 residues. The V and J ends lost 3 bases and 2 bases respectively, with 14 bases between them. Germline V lookup: CDR1 SGDLS, CDR2 YYNGEE. The CDR3 DNA is TGTGCCAGCAGCGGGGTTGGGGCACGGAACTATGGCTACACCTTC. Translation: CASSGVGARNYGYTF.

This clone showed up just a few times. This sequence joins TRBV7-9 and TRBJ1-3, with TRBD1 identical over 7 bases. Germline loops: CDR1 SEHNR, CDR2 FQNEAQ (reference sequence). CDR3 length: 15 amino acids. After removal of 4 bases from V and 9 bases from J, the junction contained 12 bases not matched to a gene. CDR3 DNA sequence: TGTGCCAGCAGCTCTCGCACAGGGGCGACCACCACCATATATTTT. Translating it yields CASSSRTGATTTIYF.

Only a few counts were recorded for this clone. The genes are TRBV4-3 and TRBJ2-3; TRBD2 might be the D (6 bases). V lost 0 bases, J lost 2 bases, and 21 bases lay in between. The CDR3 is 19 residues long. The germline V gene has CDR1 LGHNA and CDR2 YSLEER. For the CDR3, the DNA is TGCGCCAGCAGCCAAGATGGGACCAGGGCGGCGGGACTCACAGATACGCAGTATTTT. This translates into CASSQDGTRAAGLTDTQYF.

This clone showed up many times. This rearrangement joins TRBV5-4 to TRBJ2-7; TRBD1 might be the D (5 bases). Germline lookup yields CDR1 SGHNT and CDR2 YYREEE (reference sequence). Trimming cost V 3 bases and J 3 bases, with 7 bases left between them. The CDR3 contains 12 residues. CDR3 in DNA: TGTGCCAGCAGCTCCGACAGCTACGAGCAGTACTTC. Translation gives CASSSDSYEQYF.

J is TRBJ2-1 and V is TRBV11-3; 7 bases line up with TRBD2. J gave up 6 bases and V 5 bases, and 13 bases lay outside the gene matches. The CDR3 is 16 residues long. The germline V gene has CDR1 SGHNT and CDR2 YENEEA. CDR3 bases: TGTGCCAGCAGCGGATACGGGGCGGGAGCGGTCAATGAGCAGTTCTTC. It is translated as CASSGYGAGAVNEQFF.

This clone is a singleton in its sample. CDR3 in DNA: TGTGCCAGCAGCACGACAGGGGGCACTGAAGCTTTCTTT. Translated, it gives CASSTTGGTEAFF. J is TRBJ1-1 and V is TRBV11-2, with 9 bases aligning to TRBD1. The V segment lost 5 bases and the J segment 4 bases; nucleotides outside the gene matches: 2. Germline V CDR1 and CDR2: SGHAT, FQNNGV. The CDR3 covers 13 residues.

The genes are TRBV6-6 and TRBJ2-7; D is unresolved. Trimming took off 7 bases at V and 3 bases at J, with 7 bases between the two ends. CDR1 is MNHNY, CDR2 SVGAGI, per germline (reference sequence). The CDR3 is 11 amino acids. CDR3 sequence reads: CASTRGYEQYF. The DNA of the CDR3 is TGTGCCAGCACCCGTGGCTACGAGCAGTACTTC.

The V and J genes are TRBV6-1 and TRBJ2-2; 9 bases fit TRBD2. Germline assignment: CDR1 MNHNS and CDR2 SASEGT. The CDR3 contains 14 residues. After removal of 10 bases from V and 8 bases from J, the junction contained 11 bases not matched to a gene. The CDR3: CATPKREVKGELFF. The DNA for the CDR3 is TGTGCCACCCCCAAGCGGGAGGTCAAAGGGGAGCTGTTTTTT.

This clone was counted a few times. This chain uses TRBV6-1 with TRBJ2-3; D may be TRBD2 (6 bases). The V end was cut by 6 bases, the J end by 2 bases, with 9 bases between. There are 13 residues in the CDR3. The germline V gene has CDR1 MNHNS and CDR2 SASEGT. The CDR3 nucleotides are TGTGCCAGCAGGCGGGACTTCACAGATACGCAGTATTTT. This translates into CASRRDFTDTQYF.

In this sample, this clone turned up many times. The chain uses TRBV30 and TRBJ1-3, with no clear D. Germline-derived CDR1 and CDR2 are GTSNPN and SVGIG (reference sequence). Trimming took 2 bases from V and 2 from J, leaving 7 bases between them. The CDR3 loop spans 13 amino acids. Here the CDR3 reads CAWSRVAGNTIYF. CDR3 sequence (DNA): TGTGCCTGGAGTAGAGTCGCTGGAAACACCATATATTTT. Supplemented by reference TRBV30 and TRBJ1-3, the full variable domain reads SQTIHQWPATLVQPVGSPLSLECTVEGTSNPNLYWYRQAAGRGLQLLFYSVGIGQISSEVPQNLSASRPQDRQFILSSKKLLLSDSGFYLCAWSRVAGNTIYFGEGSWLTVV.

This CDR3 reads CASSLEWGYEQYF. For the CDR3, the DNA is TGTGCCAGCAGCTTAGAATGGGGCTACGAGCAGTACTTC. This sequence joins TRBV7-9 and TRBJ2-7, with no clear D. The CDR3 is made up of 13 amino acids. V was clipped by 1 base and J by 3 bases, with 7 bases between them. From germline, CDR1 is SEHNR and CDR2 FQNEAQ (reference sequence).

A few counts support this clone. The J gene is TRBJ1-3, the V gene TRBV7-2; D is undetermined. V shed 1 base and J shed 11 bases, with 12 bases lying between them. This CDR3 is 13 amino acids long. Germline V gives CDR1 SGHTA, CDR2 FQGNSA. The CDR3 DNA reads as TGTGCCAGCAGCTTAGGAGGGAGTTTCGCCATATATTTT. This encodes CASSLGGSFAIYF.

The rearrangement joins TRBV29-1 to TRBJ2-3; tentative D call: TRBD1 (6 bases). Germline-derived CDR1 and CDR2 are SQVTM and ANQGSEA. This CDR3 is 16 amino acids long. CDR3 nucleotides: TGCAGTACAGGGCCGACGGGCAGAGCCATCACAGATACGCAGTATTTT. Its protein is CSTGPTGRAITDTQYF.

V gene TRBV2 combines with J gene TRBJ2-1; either TRBD1 or TRBD2 may fit D (5 bases each). With 6 bases removed from V and 2 bases from J, the gap between germline ends came to 11 bases. The CDR3 spans 14 residues. Germline V gene data show CDR1 as SNHLY and CDR2 as FYNNEI. Written as DNA, the CDR3 is TGTGCCAGCAGCCGGGACGGAGCCTACAATGAGCAGTTCTTC. Amino acid sequence: CASSRDGAYNEQFF.

V is TRBV4-1 and J is TRBJ2-3, with 8 bases that match TRBD1. J gave up 7 bases and V 5 bases, and 14 bases lay outside the gene matches. Per germline, CDR1 MGHRA and CDR2 YSYEKL. CDR3 length equals 16 residues. CDR3 in amino acids: CASSSIQGELKNTQYF. DNA for the CDR3: TGCGCCAGCAGCTCCATACAGGGGGAACTGAAAAATACGCAGTATTTT.

The chain uses TRBV16 and TRBJ1-2; 9 nucleotides agree with TRBD1. Germline V CDR1 and CDR2: KGHSY, FQNENV. The CDR3 is 14 residues long. V lost 2 bases, J lost 5 bases, and 3 bases stayed unmatched. For the CDR3, the DNA is TGTGCCAGCAGCCAACAGACAGGGGGGTATGGCTACACCTTC. Protein: CASSQQTGGYGYTF.

This clone was counted only a few times. This chain uses TRBV18 with TRBJ2-7, with D possibly called TRBD1 or TRBD2 (5 bases each). V gave up 3 bases and J gave up 7 bases, with 13 bases separating them. This CDR3 is 13 amino acids long. Per the germline V gene, CDR1 is KGHSH and CDR2 is LQKENI. The CDR3 DNA is TGTGCCAGCTCACCTGGGGGTCGTGGGGAGCAGTACTTC. This translates into CASSPGGRGEQYF.